This entry lists 10 T cell receptor beta chains sequenced from one sample in a study of T-cell memory formation after mild COVID-19. MiXCR was run by TCRdb on the 5' RACE reads, yielding one entry per CDR3 protein. The table includes about 360,000 distinct CDR3 sequences, approximately 14% detected once. Specimen: PBMCs or a T cell subset sorted from them (not recorded which). The receptors derive from a man aged 18-30 years who had mild COVID-19 (a few samples of this study predate the infection). Cell type and time point are not known.

This clonotype has a handful of counts. The CDR3 loop reads CASSEPGLPNTGELFF. The CDR3 DNA reads as TGTGCCAGCAGCGAGCCGGGACTACCGAACACCGGGGAGCTGTTTTTT. V is TRBV9 and J is TRBJ2-2; TRBD2 matches 7 bases. The CDR3 runs 16 residues. Germline values: CDR1 SGDLS, CDR2 YYNGEE. Trimming at V came to 3 bases and at J to 0 bases, leaving 5 bases not matched to a gene.

This clonotype was recorded a few times. The chain recombines TRBV4-3 with TRBJ2-7, with D possibly matching TRBD1 (6 bases). V lost 0 bases and J lost 0, with 12 bases in between. Germline CDR1 LGHNA, CDR2 YSLEER. The CDR3 covers 16 residues. In DNA, the CDR3 is TGCGCCAGCAGCCAAGAAGGCAGGGGCCTCTCCTACGAGCAGTACGTC. Translating gives CASSQEGRGLSYEQYV.

This clonotype was detected many times. V and J are TRBV12-5 and TRBJ2-5, with 7 bases matching TRBD1. The V segment lost 1 base and the J segment 1 base; nucleotides outside the gene matches: 3. From germline, CDR1 is LGHNT and CDR2 FRNRAP. CDR3 size: 15 residues. The CDR3 DNA is TGTGCTAGTGGTTTGGGGGACAGTACCCAAGAGACCCAGTACTTC. As protein: CASGLGDSTQETQYF.

This clonotype showed up many times. The chain links TRBV4-2 to TRBJ2-2; D is possibly TRBD2 (5 bases). This CDR3 is built from 13 residues. The V end lost 0 bases, the J end lost 7 bases, and 6 bases lay between the germline ends. Germline V gives CDR1 LGHNA, CDR2 YNFKEQ. CDR3 coding DNA: TGTGCCAGCAGCCAAGAGAGGGTCGGGGAGCTGTTTTTT. This codes for CASSQERVGELFF.

This clonotype has only a few counts. The chain uses TRBV29-1 and TRBJ1-2; D uncertain. V was pared by 4 bases and J by 7 bases, with 7 bases between. Germline V gene lookup returns CDR1 SQVTM and CDR2 ANQGSEA. This CDR3 is 10 amino acids long. The CDR3 region is CSVGEGGYTF. The CDR3 DNA sequence: TGCAGCGTTGGAGAGGGTGGCTACACCTTC.

The chain has TRBV11-2 and TRBJ2-1, with 8 bases matching TRBD1. Germline V gene lookup returns CDR1 SGHAT and CDR2 FQNNGV. J lost 7 bases, V lost 5 bases, and 4 bases had no gene match. The CDR3 has 13 amino acids. CDR3 nucleotides: TGTGCCAGCAGCACCGACAGGGGAAATGAGCAGTTCTTC. Translating gives CASSTDRGNEQFF.

The sample holds a few counts of this clonotype. The rearrangement joins TRBV3-1 to TRBJ1-5; D unresolved. V lost 2 bases and J 6 bases, leaving 11 bases between the germline ends. The CDR3 has 14 residues. CDR1 is LGHDT and CDR2 is YNNKEL in the germline V gene (reference sequence). The DNA of the CDR3 is TGTGCCAGCAGCCAATCCCGAGGAGGTCAGCCCCAGCATTTT. Translation: CASSQSRGGQPQHF.

The gene calls are TRBV5-1 and TRBJ2-7; 8 bases fit TRBD1. Looked up from germline, CDR1 is SGHRS and CDR2 is YFSETQ. The CDR3 extends over 15 amino acids. V dropped 3 bases and J dropped 1; count of bases not matched to a gene: 6. The CDR3 loop reads CASSSGQGFSYEQYF. Written as DNA, the CDR3 is TGCGCCAGCAGCTCCGGACAGGGATTTTCCTACGAGCAGTACTTC.

The rearrangement links TRBV5-1 to TRBJ2-5; 8 bases are shared with TRBD1. After removal of 4 bases from V and 1 base from J, the junction contained 6 bases not matched to a gene. This CDR3 region has 15 residues. Looked up from germline, CDR1 is SGHRS and CDR2 is YFSETQ. CDR3 DNA sequence: TGCGCCAGCAGCGAGTCAGGGGGCCTCCAAGAGACCCAGTACTTC. It encodes CASSESGGLQETQYF.

The chain recombines TRBV5-1 with TRBJ2-2, with D tentatively TRBD1 or TRBD2 (6 bases each). V gave up 5 bases and J gave up 0 bases, with 11 bases separating them. The CDR3 has 15 residues. Germline V gene lookup returns CDR1 SGHRS and CDR2 YFSETQ. The CDR3 DNA is TGCGCCAGCAGGGTAGGGGGGACGAACACCGGGGAGCTGTTTTTT. It is translated as CASRVGGTNTGELFF.